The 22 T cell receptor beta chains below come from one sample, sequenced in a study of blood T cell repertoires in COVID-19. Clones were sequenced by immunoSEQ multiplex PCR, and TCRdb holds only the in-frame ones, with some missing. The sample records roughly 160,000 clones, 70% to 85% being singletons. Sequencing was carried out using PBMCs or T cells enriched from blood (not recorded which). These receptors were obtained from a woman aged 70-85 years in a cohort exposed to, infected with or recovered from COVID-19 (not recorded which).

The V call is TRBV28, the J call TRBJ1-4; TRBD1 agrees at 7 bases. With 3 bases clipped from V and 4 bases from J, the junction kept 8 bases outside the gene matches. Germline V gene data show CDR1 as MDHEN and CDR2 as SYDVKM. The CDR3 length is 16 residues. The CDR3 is CASSFLGTAINEKLFF. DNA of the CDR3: TGTGCCAGCAGTTTCCTCGGGACAGCGATTAATGAAAAACTGTTTTTT.

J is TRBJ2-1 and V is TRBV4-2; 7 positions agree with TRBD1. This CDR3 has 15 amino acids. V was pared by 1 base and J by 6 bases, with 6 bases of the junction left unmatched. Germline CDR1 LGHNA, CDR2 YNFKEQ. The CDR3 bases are TGTGCCAGCAGCCAAGGGGCAGCAGGGGGCAATGAGCAGTTCTTC. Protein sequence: CASSQGAAGGNEQFF.

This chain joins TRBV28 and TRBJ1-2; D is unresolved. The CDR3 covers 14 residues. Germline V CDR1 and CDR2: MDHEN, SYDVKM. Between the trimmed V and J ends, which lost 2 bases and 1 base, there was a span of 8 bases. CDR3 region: CASSLKTVNYGYTF. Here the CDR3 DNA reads TGTGCCAGCAGTTTAAAAACAGTTAACTATGGCTACACCTTC.

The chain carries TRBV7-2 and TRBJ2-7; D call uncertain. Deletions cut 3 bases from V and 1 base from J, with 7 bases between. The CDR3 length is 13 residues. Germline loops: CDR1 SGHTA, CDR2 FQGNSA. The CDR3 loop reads CASSFSASYEQYF. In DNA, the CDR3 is TGTGCCAGCAGCTTCAGCGCATCCTACGAGCAGTACTTC.

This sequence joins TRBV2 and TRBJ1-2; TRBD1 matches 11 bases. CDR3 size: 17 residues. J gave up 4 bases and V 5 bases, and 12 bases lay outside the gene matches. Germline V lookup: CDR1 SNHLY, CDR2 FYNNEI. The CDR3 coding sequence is TGTGCCAGCAGTCCGTGGACAGGGGGCGATAAAGGCTATGGCTACACCTTC. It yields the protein CASSPWTGGDKGYGYTF.

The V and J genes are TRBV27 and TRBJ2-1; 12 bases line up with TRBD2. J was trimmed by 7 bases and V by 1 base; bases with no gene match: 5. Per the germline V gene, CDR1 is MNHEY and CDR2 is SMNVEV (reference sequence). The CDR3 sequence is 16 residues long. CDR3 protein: CASSLYQTSGGNEQFF. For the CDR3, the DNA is TGTGCCAGCAGTTTATACCAGACTAGCGGGGGTAATGAGCAGTTCTTC.

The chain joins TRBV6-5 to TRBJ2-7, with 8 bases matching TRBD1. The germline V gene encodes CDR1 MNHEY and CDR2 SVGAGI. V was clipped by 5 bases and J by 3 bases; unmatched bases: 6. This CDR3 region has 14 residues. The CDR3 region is CASSILGQGYEQYF. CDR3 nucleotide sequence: TGTGCCAGCAGTATCCTCGGACAGGGCTACGAGCAGTACTTC.

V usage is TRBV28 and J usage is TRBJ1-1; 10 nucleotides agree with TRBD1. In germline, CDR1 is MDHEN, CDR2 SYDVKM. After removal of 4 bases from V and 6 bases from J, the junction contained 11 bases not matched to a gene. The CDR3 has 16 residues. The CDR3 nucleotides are TGTGCCAGCAGTTATCATCCGGGACAGGGGTTGTCTGAAGCTTTCTTT. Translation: CASSYHPGQGLSEAFF.

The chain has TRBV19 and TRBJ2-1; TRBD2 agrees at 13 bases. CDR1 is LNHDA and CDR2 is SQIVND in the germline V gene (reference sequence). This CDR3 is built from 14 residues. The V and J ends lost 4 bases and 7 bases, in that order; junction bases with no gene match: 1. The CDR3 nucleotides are TGTGCCAGTAGTAAACTAGCGGGAGGGAATGAGCAGTTCTTC. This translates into CASSKLAGGNEQFF.

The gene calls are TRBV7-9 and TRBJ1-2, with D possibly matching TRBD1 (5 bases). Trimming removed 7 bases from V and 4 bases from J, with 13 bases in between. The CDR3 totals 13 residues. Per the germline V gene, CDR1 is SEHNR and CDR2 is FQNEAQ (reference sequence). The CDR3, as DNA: TGTGCCAGCAATCAATTCCAGGGCTATGGCTACACCTTC. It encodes CASNQFQGYGYTF. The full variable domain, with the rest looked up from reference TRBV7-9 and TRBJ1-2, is DTGVSQNPRHKITKRGQNVTFRCDPISEHNRLYWYRQTLGQGPEFLTYFQNEAQLEKSRLLSDRFSAERPKGSFSTLEIQRTEQGDSAMYLCASNQFQGYGYTFGSGTRLTVV.

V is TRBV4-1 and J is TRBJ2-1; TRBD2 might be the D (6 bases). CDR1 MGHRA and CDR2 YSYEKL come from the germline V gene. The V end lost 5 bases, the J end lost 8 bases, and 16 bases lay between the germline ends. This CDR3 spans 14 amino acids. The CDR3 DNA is TGCGCCAGCAGCACCCTGGGGGGTAGGGATGAGCAGTTCTTC. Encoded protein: CASSTLGGRDEQFF.

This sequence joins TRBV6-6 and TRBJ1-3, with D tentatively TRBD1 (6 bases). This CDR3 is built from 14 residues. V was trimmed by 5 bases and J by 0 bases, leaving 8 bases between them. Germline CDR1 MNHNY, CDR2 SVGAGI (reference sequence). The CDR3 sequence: CASSGTSSGNTIYF. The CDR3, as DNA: TGTGCCAGCAGTGGGACAAGCTCTGGAAACACCATATATTTT.

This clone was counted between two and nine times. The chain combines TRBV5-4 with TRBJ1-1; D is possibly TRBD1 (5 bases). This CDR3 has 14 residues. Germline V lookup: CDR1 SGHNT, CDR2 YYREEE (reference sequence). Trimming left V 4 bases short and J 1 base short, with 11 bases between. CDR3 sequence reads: CASSRGAENTEAFF. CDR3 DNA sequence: TGTGCCAGCAGCCGCGGGGCAGAGAACACTGAAGCTTTCTTT.

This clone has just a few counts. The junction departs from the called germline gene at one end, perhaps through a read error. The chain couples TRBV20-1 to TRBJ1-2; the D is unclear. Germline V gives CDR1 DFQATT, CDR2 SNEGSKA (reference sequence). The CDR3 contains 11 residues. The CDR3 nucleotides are TGCAGTGCTAGAGCGGCGGGTTCAGAAAACTTC. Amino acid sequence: CSARAAGSENF.

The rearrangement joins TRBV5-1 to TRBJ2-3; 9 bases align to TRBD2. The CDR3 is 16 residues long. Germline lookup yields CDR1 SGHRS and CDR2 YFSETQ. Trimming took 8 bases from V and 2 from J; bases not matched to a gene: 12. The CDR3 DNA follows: TGCGCCAGTTCCCCGGTCCTAGCGGGATCCACAGATACGCAGTATTTT. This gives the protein CASSPVLAGSTDTQYF.

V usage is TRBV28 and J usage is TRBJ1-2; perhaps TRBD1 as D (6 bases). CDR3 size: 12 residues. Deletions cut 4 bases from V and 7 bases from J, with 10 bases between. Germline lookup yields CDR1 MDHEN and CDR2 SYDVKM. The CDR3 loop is CASSSGAGGYTF. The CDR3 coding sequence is TGTGCCAGCAGTTCAGGGGCGGGTGGCTACACCTTC.

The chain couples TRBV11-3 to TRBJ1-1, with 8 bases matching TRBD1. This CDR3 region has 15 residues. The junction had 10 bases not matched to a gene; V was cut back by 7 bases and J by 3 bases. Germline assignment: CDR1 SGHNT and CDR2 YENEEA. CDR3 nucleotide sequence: TGTGCCAGCAACAAAGGACAGGGATCGGACACTGAAGCTTTCTTT. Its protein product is CASNKGQGSDTEAFF.

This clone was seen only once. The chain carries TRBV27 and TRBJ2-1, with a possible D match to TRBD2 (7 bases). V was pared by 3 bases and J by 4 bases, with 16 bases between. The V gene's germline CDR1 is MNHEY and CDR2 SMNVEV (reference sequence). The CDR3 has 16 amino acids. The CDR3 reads CASSFQGLAAYNEQFF. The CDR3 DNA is TGTGCCAGCAGTTTCCAGGGGCTAGCGGCTTACAATGAGCAGTTCTTC.

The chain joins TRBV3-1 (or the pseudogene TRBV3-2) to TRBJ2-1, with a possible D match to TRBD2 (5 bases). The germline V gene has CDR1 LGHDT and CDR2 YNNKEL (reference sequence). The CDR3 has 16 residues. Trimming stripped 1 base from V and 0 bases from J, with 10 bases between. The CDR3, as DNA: TGTGCCAGCAGCCAAGGACTAATGAGCTCCTACAATGAGCAGTTCTTC. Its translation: CASSQGLMSSYNEQFF.

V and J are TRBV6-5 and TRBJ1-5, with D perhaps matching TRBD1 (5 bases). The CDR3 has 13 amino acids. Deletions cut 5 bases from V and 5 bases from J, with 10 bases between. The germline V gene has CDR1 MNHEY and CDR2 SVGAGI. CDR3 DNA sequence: TGTGCCAGCAGTACCCGGGGGGATCAGCCCCAGCATTTT. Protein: CASSTRGDQPQHF.

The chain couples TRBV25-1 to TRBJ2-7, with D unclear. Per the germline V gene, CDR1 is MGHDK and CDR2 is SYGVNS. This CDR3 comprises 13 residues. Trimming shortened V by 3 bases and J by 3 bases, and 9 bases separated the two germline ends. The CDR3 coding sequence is TGTGCCAGCAGTGACCGGAGCCTCTACGAGCAGTACTTC. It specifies CASSDRSLYEQYF.

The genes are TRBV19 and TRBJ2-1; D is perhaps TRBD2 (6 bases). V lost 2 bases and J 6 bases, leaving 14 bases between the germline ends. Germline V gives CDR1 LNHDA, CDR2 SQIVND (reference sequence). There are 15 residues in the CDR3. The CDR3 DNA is TGTGCCAGTAGTATAAGAGGCGGGGAAGGCAATGAGCAGTTCTTC. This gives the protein CASSIRGGEGNEQFF.